This TCR beta chain was recovered during a study of beta chain features in type 1 diabetes. Findings and caveats of the study: Among patients with Type 1 diabetes, TCRB CDR3s were moderately but significantly shorter in every one of the four CD4+ subsets.

Germline CDR1 is MGHDK and CDR2 is SYGVNS. The CDR3 extends over 13 amino acids. With 4 bases removed from V and 3 bases from J, the gap between germline ends came to 9 bases. In this sample, this clone turned up a few times. What it recognizes is unknown. Sequenced material consisted of expressed TCRB transcripts (all of the isolated RNA was reverse transcribed). Clones were read by immunoSEQ multiplex PCR, and TCRdb kept only the in-frame ones, dropping some. The data show under 250,000 clones, approximately 15% seen once. Sequences were obtained from naive CD4+ T cells from blood. The origin of this receptor is a man younger than 45 with type 1 diabetes. The V call is TRBV25-1, the J call TRBJ2-5, with D perhaps matching TRBD2 (5 bases). The CDR3: CASSAGNKETQYF. The CDR3 nucleotides read TGTGCCAGCAGTGCGGGGAATAAAGAGACCCAGTACTTC.